A single sample is the source of the 14 T cell receptor beta chains below, sequenced in a study of shared clonotypes between healthy human individuals. The naive CD8 population came from CD45RO-negative cells selected for CCR7, without terminally differentiated effector memory CD45RA+ cells. TCRdb keeps only in-frame clones here, not all; method: immunoSEQ multiplex PCR. The sample records 760,000 or so clones, roughly 96% being singletons. Sequenced material: naive CD8+ T cells sorted from blood. The receptors stem from a man aged 25 to 45 in good health.

The V and J genes are TRBV7-9 and TRBJ2-1; D remains ambiguous. V dropped 4 bases and J dropped 5 bases, with 9 bases sitting between them. The CDR3 length is 13 residues. Germline lookup yields CDR1 SEHNR and CDR2 FQNEAQ (reference sequence). The CDR3 nucleotides are TGTGCCAGCAGCTCTTGGGCTAACAATGAGCAGTTCTTC. Its translation is CASSSWANNEQFF.

This chain connects TRBV27 to TRBJ2-7; 14 bases match TRBD2. V was clipped by 5 bases and J by 4 bases; unmatched bases: 4. Germline loops: CDR1 MNHEY, CDR2 SMNVEV (reference sequence). The CDR3 sequence is 15 residues long. In DNA, the CDR3 is TGTGCCAGCAGTGCGGGACTAGCGGGAGATTACGAGCAGTACTTC. This sequence encodes CASSAGLAGDYEQYF.

V usage is TRBV27 and J usage is TRBJ1-5; D is uncertain. From germline, CDR1 is MNHEY and CDR2 SMNVEV (reference sequence). The V and J ends lost 1 base and 4 bases respectively, with 8 bases between them. This CDR3 is 14 amino acids long. The CDR3 loop reads CASSLFVGNQPQHF. In nucleotides, the CDR3 is TGTGCCAGCAGTTTATTTGTGGGAAATCAGCCCCAGCATTTT.

Notes on this clone: The sample contains more than one DNA sequence encoding this CDR3. This chain joins TRBV27 and TRBJ2-7, with 8 bases matching TRBD2. Germline V lookup: CDR1 MNHEY, CDR2 SMNVEV (reference sequence). V lost 8 bases and J lost 3; bases outside the gene matches: 6. The CDR3 extends over 13 amino acids. CDR3 DNA: TGTGCCAGCGGAACTAGCGGCAGCTACGAGCAGTACTTC. This translates into CASGTSGSYEQYF.

The rearrangement joins TRBV15 to TRBJ2-1; 9 bases align to TRBD1. The CDR3 spans 14 residues. Germline V gene data show CDR1 as LNHNV and CDR2 as YYDKDF (reference sequence). Trimming removed 4 bases from V and 6 bases from J; junction bases left unmatched: 4. CDR3: CATSKQGALNEQFF. As DNA, the CDR3 is TGTGCCACCAGCAAACAGGGGGCGCTCAATGAGCAGTTCTTC.

The chain carries TRBV7-8 and TRBJ2-7; no firm D call. V lost 5 bases to trimming and J lost 0 bases, with 11 bases between them. Germline V gene data show CDR1 as SGHVS and CDR2 as FQNEAQ. The CDR3 sequence is 14 residues long. The CDR3 region has the DNA TGTGCCAGCAGCCCAGACAAGAGCTCCTACGAGCAGTACTTC. It translates to CASSPDKSSYEQYF.

This rearrangement joins TRBV5-1 to TRBJ2-1; 11 nucleotides match TRBD1. Germline CDR1 SGHRS, CDR2 YFSETQ. J was trimmed by 9 bases and V by 6 bases; bases with no gene match: 17. This CDR3 is 17 amino acids long. Here the CDR3 DNA reads TGCGCCAGCACCCAATCCTCGGACAGGGGGCTTCTAGGTGAGCAGTTCTTC. This translates into CASTQSSDRGLLGEQFF.

The V gene is TRBV15, the J gene TRBJ1-2; D is unresolved. The CDR3 spans 14 residues. V shed 1 base and J shed 4 bases, with 10 bases lying between them. The germline V gene has CDR1 LNHNV and CDR2 YYDKDF (reference sequence). The DNA for the CDR3 is TGTGCCACCAGCAGAGGAGGGCAGAGCTATGGCTACACCTTC. This gives the protein CATSRGGQSYGYTF.

The chain has TRBV21-1 and TRBJ1-5; the D call in the table, TRBD1, was not verified against the DNA. TRBV21-1 is tagged as a pseudogene. CDR3 length: 16 amino acids. CDR3 protein: CASSNSQSYSNQPQHF. CDR3 DNA sequence: TGTGCCAGCAGCAATTCACAGAGTTATAGCAATCAGCCCCAGCATTTT.

The chain combines TRBV15 with TRBJ2-5; TRBD1 might be the D (5 bases). Germline V CDR1 and CDR2: LNHNV, YYDKDF (reference sequence). The CDR3 totals 15 residues. Deletions cut 1 base from V and 5 bases from J, with 14 bases between. The CDR3 nucleotides are TGTGCCACCAGCAGAGGTGACAGTTCAGGGGAGACCCAGTACTTC. Translation gives CATSRGDSSGETQYF.

The chain uses TRBV4-3 and TRBJ2-3; no clear D gene. This CDR3 is 16 amino acids long. Looked up from germline, CDR1 is LGHNA and CDR2 is YSLEER. Trimming took off 0 bases at V and 2 bases at J, with 12 bases between the two ends. The CDR3 is CASSQDPVYFTDTQYF. CDR3 in DNA: TGCGCCAGCAGCCAAGATCCAGTCTATTTCACAGATACGCAGTATTTT.

The chain carries TRBV9 and TRBJ2-5; the D is unclear. The CDR3 totals 19 residues. V lost 4 bases to trimming and J lost 5 bases, with 30 bases between them. Germline V gene data show CDR1 as SGDLS and CDR2 as YYNGEE. The CDR3 DNA reads as TGTGCCAGCAGCCTGAGGTTCCGGCAAGGTGAAACCCCTAGGGAGACCCAGTACTTC. Amino acid sequence: CASSLRFRQGETPRETQYF. Using reference TRBV9 and TRBJ2-5 for the parts outside the CDR3, the full variable domain is DSGVTQTPKHLITATGQRVTLRCSPRSGDLSVYWYQQSLDQGLQFLIQYYNGEERAKGNILERFSAQQFPDLHSELNLSSLELGDSALYFCASSLRFRQGETPRETQYFGPGTRLLVL.

J is TRBJ2-2 and V is TRBV27, with 9 bases that match TRBD1. CDR3 length equals 18 residues. From germline, CDR1 is MNHEY and CDR2 SMNVEV (reference sequence). With V trimmed by 4 bases and J by 1 base, 10 bases remained unmatched. The DNA for the CDR3 is TGTGCCAGCAGTTGGTTTAAGGGGACAGGGTTGAACACCGGGGAGCTGTTTTTT. Its translation is CASSWFKGTGLNTGELFF.

The gene calls are TRBV10-3 and TRBJ2-7; 7 bases align to TRBD2. Germline V lookup: CDR1 ENHRY, CDR2 SYGVKD. CDR3 length equals 13 residues. Trimming took 11 bases from V and 2 from J; bases not matched to a gene: 9. The CDR3 sequence: CAAHSGSTYEQYF. The CDR3 nucleotides are TGTGCCGCCCATAGCGGGTCCACCTACGAGCAGTACTTC.